A single sample is the source of the 21 T cell receptor beta chains below, sequenced in a study of brain T cells in children with intractable seizures. Described time point: blood from clinic visit 5 months post-surgery; TSC patient then seizure free. Clones were read by immunoSEQ multiplex PCR, and TCRdb kept only the in-frame ones, dropping some. The sample contains hundreds of thousands of clones, 93% of which appear only once. The sample here was peripheral blood, taken about 5 months after surgery. These TCRs come from a boy under two years old with tuberous sclerosis and intractable seizures.

The rearrangement uses TRBV3-1 (or the pseudogene TRBV3-2) and TRBJ2-5; D gene uncertain. V was shortened by 1 base and J by 7 bases, with 13 bases between the two germline ends. The CDR3 has 14 residues. CDR1 LGHDT and CDR2 YNNKEL come from the germline V gene (reference sequence). DNA of the CDR3: TGTGCCAGCAGCCAAGTTGAAGGTGTGGGGACCCAGTACTTC. Residues: CASSQVEGVGTQYF.

This clone was counted only a few times. This sequence joins TRBV7-8 and TRBJ1-5; 7 nucleotides line up with TRBD1. The CDR3 consists of 15 residues. CDR1 is SGHVS, CDR2 FQNEAQ, per germline. The V gene end was trimmed by 3 bases and the J gene end by 0 bases; junction bases not matched to a gene: 2. The CDR3: CASSLDRNSNQPQHF. CDR3 nucleotides: TGTGCCAGCAGCTTGGACAGGAATAGCAATCAGCCCCAGCATTTT.

The V gene is TRBV24-1, the J gene TRBJ2-7; TRBD1 is a possible D gene (5 bases). Germline assignment: CDR1 KGHDR and CDR2 SFDVKD. This CDR3 has 12 amino acids. Trimming removed 5 bases at V and 6 bases at J, with 10 bases between. The CDR3 loop is CATSGIRVEQYF. For the CDR3, the DNA is TGTGCCACCAGTGGCATCAGGGTCGAGCAGTACTTC.

There are a few counts of this clone. The chain uses TRBV6-1 and TRBJ2-1; either TRBD1 or TRBD2 may fit D (5 bases each). Trimming cost V 2 bases and J 6 bases, with 29 bases left between them. CDR1 and CDR2 (germline): MNHNS, SASEGT. The CDR3 is 20 amino acids. CDR3 protein: CASSERGRALSGTWGNEQFF. DNA for the CDR3: TGTGCCAGCAGTGAAAGAGGACGTGCCCTTTCCGGGACGTGGGGCAATGAGCAGTTCTTC.

The table lists this clone with a count of one. This chain joins TRBV24-1 and TRBJ2-7; 9 bases fit TRBD1. The junction had 22 bases not matched to a gene; V was cut back by 4 bases and J by 4 bases. CDR3 size: 20 residues. Looked up from germline, CDR1 is KGHDR and CDR2 is SFDVKD. This CDR3 reads CATSDLEWDRDSRRFYEQYF. The CDR3 DNA reads as TGTGCCACCAGTGACCTCGAATGGGACAGGGATTCACGTCGATTTTACGAGCAGTACTTC.

The J gene is TRBJ1-1, the V gene TRBV9; unclear D gene. V lost 5 bases to trimming and J lost 0 bases, with 8 bases between them. CDR1 SGDLS and CDR2 YYNGEE come from the germline V gene. This CDR3 spans 13 amino acids. The CDR3 protein is CASRFVVNTEAFF. The CDR3 DNA reads as TGTGCCAGCAGGTTCGTGGTGAACACTGAAGCTTTCTTT.

The V call is TRBV11-2, the J call TRBJ2-5; 8 nucleotides agree with TRBD2. With 5 bases clipped from V and 5 bases from J, the junction kept 10 bases outside the gene matches. This CDR3 spans 15 amino acids. Germline CDR1 reads SGHAT; CDR2 reads FQNNGV. This CDR3 is CASSAPKRGLETQYF. The CDR3, as DNA: TGTGCCAGCAGCGCCCCCAAGCGGGGGCTTGAGACCCAGTACTTC. Drawing the rest from reference TRBV11-2 and TRBJ2-5, the complete variable domain is EAGVAQSPRYKIIEKRQSVAFWCNPISGHATLYWYQQILGQGPKLLIQFQNNGVVDDSQLPKDRFSAERLKGVDSTLKIQPAKLEDSAVYLCASSAPKRGLETQYFGPGTRLLVL.

The chain recombines TRBV4-1 with TRBJ1-3; D not resolved. CDR1 MGHRA and CDR2 YSYEKL come from the germline V gene. The CDR3 consists of 15 residues. V shed 1 base and J shed 0 bases, with 7 bases lying between them. The CDR3 here is CASSQVGVSGNTIYF. The CDR3 DNA sequence: TGCGCCAGCAGCCAAGTCGGGGTCTCTGGAAACACCATATATTTT.

V gene TRBV6-5 combines with J gene TRBJ1-1; D perhaps matches TRBD1 (6 bases). The V and J ends lost 2 bases and 8 bases respectively, with 15 bases between them. The CDR3 runs to 14 residues. The germline CDR1 and CDR2 sequences are MNHEY and SVGAGI. CDR3 residues: CASSYGQGWMEAFF. CDR3 nucleotide sequence: TGTGCCAGCAGTTACGGCCAGGGGTGGATGGAAGCTTTCTTT.

This clone was observed once. The chain couples TRBV5-8 to TRBJ2-1, with TRBD1 identical over 8 bases. CDR3 length: 15 amino acids. V lost 5 bases and J lost 8; bases outside the gene matches: 12. Germline CDR1 SGHTS, CDR2 YDEGEE. The CDR3 DNA sequence: TGTGCCAGCAGGCGCCCGACAGGGGTTTGTGATGAGCAGTTCTTC. It yields the protein CASRRPTGVCDEQFF.

V usage is TRBV5-8 and J usage is TRBJ1-6, with TRBD1 matching over 7 bases. Per germline, CDR1 SGHTS and CDR2 YDEGEE. This CDR3 is built from 14 residues. V lost 6 bases and J lost 4; bases outside the gene matches: 4. The DNA of the CDR3 is TGTGCCAGCACCCAGGGACAGTATAATTCACCCCTCCACTTT. Protein product: CASTQGQYNSPLHF.

This chain connects TRBV13 to TRBJ1-2; D gene ambiguous. Germline V gives CDR1 PRHDT, CDR2 FYEKMQ (reference sequence). The CDR3 length is 15 residues. V was cut by 0 bases and J by 4 bases, with 12 bases left in between. In DNA form, the CDR3 reads TGTGCCAGCAGCTTAGGTCAGAGAATATCCTATGGCTACACCTTC. This codes for CASSLGQRISYGYTF.

V and J are TRBV7-9 and TRBJ1-2; TRBD1 is a possible D gene (5 bases). Germline lookup yields CDR1 SEHNR and CDR2 FQNEAQ (reference sequence). The CDR3 totals 15 residues. The V end lost 2 bases, the J end lost 2 bases, and 12 bases lay between the germline ends. The chain's CDR3 is CASSLSPGMNYGYTF. The CDR3, as DNA: TGTGCCAGCAGCTTATCGCCAGGGATGAACTATGGCTACACCTTC.

The chain recombines TRBV7-9 with TRBJ1-1; no reliable D call. The CDR3 loop spans 14 amino acids. Germline values: CDR1 SEHNR, CDR2 FQNEAQ (reference sequence). V was cut by 3 bases and J by 3 bases, with 11 bases left in between. The DNA of the CDR3 is TGTGCCAGCAGCTTTACCACAGTGTACACTGAAGCTTTCTTT. Protein product: CASSFTTVYTEAFF.

This clone was seen a few times. The chain recombines TRBV2 with TRBJ1-6, with D possibly matching TRBD1 (5 bases). The CDR3 has 14 amino acids. Germline loops: CDR1 SNHLY, CDR2 FYNNEI. Trimming left V 7 bases short and J 5 bases short, with 12 bases between. The CDR3 DNA sequence: TGTGCCAGCACCGTTGCCAGGGATAATTCACCCCTCCACTTT. Encoded protein: CASTVARDNSPLHF.

V and J are TRBV11-3 and TRBJ2-3; D gene ambiguous. Germline values: CDR1 SGHNT, CDR2 YENEEA. Trimming took 4 bases from V and 6 from J, leaving 8 bases between them. The CDR3 spans 12 residues. The chain's CDR3 is CASSSLGDTQYF. CDR3 nucleotide sequence: TGTGCCAGCAGCTCCCTTGGGGATACGCAGTATTTT.

The rearrangement uses TRBV18 and TRBJ1-2, with 10 bases matching TRBD1. The CDR3 is made up of 15 amino acids. J gave up 4 bases and V 3 bases, and 5 bases lay outside the gene matches. Germline V lookup: CDR1 KGHSH, CDR2 LQKENI. This chain's CDR3 is CASSPAGTGVYGYTF. As DNA, the CDR3 is TGTGCCAGCTCACCTGCGGGGACAGGGGTCTATGGCTACACCTTC.

The chain links TRBV7-9 to TRBJ2-6; 13 nucleotides align to TRBD2. CDR1 SEHNR and CDR2 FQNEAQ come from the germline V gene (reference sequence). This CDR3 region has 17 residues. V shed 5 bases, J shed 4 bases, and the junction held 5 bases outside the gene matches. The CDR3 DNA follows: TGTGCCAGCAGCCCCGGACTAGCGGGGGCCGGGGCCAACGTCCTGACTTTC. This encodes CASSPGLAGAGANVLTF.

This sequence joins TRBV5-4 and TRBJ2-7; possible D gene TRBD1, 5 bases. V was cut by 4 bases and J by 7 bases, with 21 bases left in between. Germline CDR1 SGHNT, CDR2 YYREEE (reference sequence). This CDR3 comprises 15 residues. In nucleotides, the CDR3 is TGTGCCAGCAGCACCGACAGTCCTAGTCTTCGTGAGCAGTACTTC. Amino acids: CASSTDSPSLREQYF.

The V and J genes are TRBV5-4 and TRBJ1-2; TRBD1 might be the D (6 bases). This CDR3 has 14 amino acids. The germline gives CDR1 SGHNT, CDR2 YYREEE (reference sequence). V lost 7 bases and J 6 bases, leaving 19 bases between the germline ends. The CDR3 nucleotides read TGTGCCAGCGGGGGGTCACAGGGCAGGGATGGCTACACCTTC. This translates into CASGGSQGRDGYTF.

The J gene is TRBJ2-5, the V gene TRBV7-2; TRBD2 matches at 8 bases. Germline-derived CDR1 and CDR2 are SGHTA and FQGNSA. The CDR3 is 15 amino acids. Unmatched junction bases numbered 1, after V lost 1 base and J lost 0 bases. CDR3 DNA: TGTGCCAGCAGCTTAGGCGGGGGGTACCAAGAGACCCAGTACTTC. This encodes CASSLGGGYQETQYF.